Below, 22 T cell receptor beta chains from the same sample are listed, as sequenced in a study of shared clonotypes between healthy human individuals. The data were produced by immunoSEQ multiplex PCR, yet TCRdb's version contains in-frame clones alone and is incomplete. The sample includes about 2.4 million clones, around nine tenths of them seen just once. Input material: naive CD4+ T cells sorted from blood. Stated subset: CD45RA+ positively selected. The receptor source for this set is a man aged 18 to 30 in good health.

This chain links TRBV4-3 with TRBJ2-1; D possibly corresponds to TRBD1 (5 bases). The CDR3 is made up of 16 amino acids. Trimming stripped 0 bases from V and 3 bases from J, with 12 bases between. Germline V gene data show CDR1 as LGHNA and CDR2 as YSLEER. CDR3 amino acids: CASSQDYLDNYNEQFF. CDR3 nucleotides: TGCGCCAGCAGCCAAGATTATCTGGACAACTACAATGAGCAGTTCTTC.

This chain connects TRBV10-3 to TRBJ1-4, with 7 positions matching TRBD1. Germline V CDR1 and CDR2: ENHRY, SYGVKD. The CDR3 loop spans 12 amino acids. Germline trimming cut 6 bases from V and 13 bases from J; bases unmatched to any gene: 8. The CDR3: CAIRNRDSGLFF. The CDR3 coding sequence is TGTGCCATCAGGAACCGGGACAGCGGACTGTTTTTT.

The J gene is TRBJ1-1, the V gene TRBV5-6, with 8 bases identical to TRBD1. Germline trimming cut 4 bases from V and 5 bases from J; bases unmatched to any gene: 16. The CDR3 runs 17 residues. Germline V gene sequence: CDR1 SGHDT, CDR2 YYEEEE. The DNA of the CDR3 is TGTGCCAGCAGCCAAGCCTTGCAGGGGGCGCTCGATACTGAAGCTTTCTTT. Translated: CASSQALQGALDTEAFF.

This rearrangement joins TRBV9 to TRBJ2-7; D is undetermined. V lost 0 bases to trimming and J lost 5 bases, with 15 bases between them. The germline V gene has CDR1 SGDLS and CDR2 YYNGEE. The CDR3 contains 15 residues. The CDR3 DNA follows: TGTGCCAGCAGCGTAGGGGCGAGAGAGATAAACGAGCAGTACTTC. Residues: CASSVGAREINEQYF.

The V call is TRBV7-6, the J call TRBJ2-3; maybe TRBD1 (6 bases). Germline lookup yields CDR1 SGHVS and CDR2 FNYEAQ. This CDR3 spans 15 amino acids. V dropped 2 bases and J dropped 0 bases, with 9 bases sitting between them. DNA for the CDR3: TGTGCCAGCAGCTTAAGAGGGGGTAGCACAGATACGCAGTATTTT. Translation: CASSLRGGSTDTQYF.

CDR3 bases: TGTGCCAGTAGTGAAACAGCCGGCAATCAGCCCCAGCATTTT. Protein: CASSETAGNQPQHF. The chain combines TRBV19 with TRBJ1-5; D remains ambiguous. The CDR3 extends over 14 amino acids. The V gene's germline CDR1 is LNHDA and CDR2 SQIVND (reference sequence). Trimming shortened V by 5 bases and J by 2 bases, and 10 bases separated the two germline ends.

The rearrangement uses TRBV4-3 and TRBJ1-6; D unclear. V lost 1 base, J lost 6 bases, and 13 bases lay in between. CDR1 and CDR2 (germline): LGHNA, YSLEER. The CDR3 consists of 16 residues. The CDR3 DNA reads TGCGCCAGCAGCCAAGTGAGCGGACTGGTTAATTCACCCCTCCACTTT. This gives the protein CASSQVSGLVNSPLHF.

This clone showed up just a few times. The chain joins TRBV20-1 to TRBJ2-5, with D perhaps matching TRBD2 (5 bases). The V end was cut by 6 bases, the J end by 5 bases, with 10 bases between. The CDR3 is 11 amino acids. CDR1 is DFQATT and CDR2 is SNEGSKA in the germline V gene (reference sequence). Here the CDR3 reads CSAGSEETQYF. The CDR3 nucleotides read TGCAGTGCGGGTAGCGAGGAGACCCAGTACTTC.

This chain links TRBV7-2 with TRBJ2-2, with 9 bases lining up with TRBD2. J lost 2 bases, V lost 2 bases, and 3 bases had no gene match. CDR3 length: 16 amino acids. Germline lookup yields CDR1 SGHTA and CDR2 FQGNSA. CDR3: CASSLFSGGNTGELFF. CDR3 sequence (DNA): TGTGCCAGCAGCTTATTTAGCGGGGGTAACACCGGGGAGCTGTTTTTT.

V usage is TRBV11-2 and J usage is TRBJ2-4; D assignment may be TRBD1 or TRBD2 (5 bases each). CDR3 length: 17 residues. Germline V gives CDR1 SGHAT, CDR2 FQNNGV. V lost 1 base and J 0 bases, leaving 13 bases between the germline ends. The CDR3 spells CASSLVWGPLAKNIQYF. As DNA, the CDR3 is TGTGCCAGCAGCTTAGTGTGGGGACCTCTAGCCAAAAACATTCAGTACTTC.

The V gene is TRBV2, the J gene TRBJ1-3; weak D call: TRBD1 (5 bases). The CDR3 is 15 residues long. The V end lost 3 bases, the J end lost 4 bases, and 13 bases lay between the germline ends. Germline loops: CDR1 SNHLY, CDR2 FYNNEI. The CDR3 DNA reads TGTGCCAGCAGTGACGAGGGGCTGTTAGGAAACACCATATATTTT. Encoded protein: CASSDEGLLGNTIYF.

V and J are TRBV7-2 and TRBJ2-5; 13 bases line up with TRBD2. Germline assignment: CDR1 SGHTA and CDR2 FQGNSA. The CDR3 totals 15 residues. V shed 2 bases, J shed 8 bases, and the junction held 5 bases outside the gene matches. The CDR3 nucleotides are TGTGCCAGCAGCTTATGGGGACTAGCGGGGATCACCCAGTACTTC. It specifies CASSLWGLAGITQYF.

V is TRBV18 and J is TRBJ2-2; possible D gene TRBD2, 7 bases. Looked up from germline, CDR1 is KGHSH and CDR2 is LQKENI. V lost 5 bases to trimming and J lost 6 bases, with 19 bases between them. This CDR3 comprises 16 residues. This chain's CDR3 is CASSAKRDTVSGELFF. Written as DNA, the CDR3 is TGTGCCAGCTCAGCGAAGCGGGACACCGTCTCCGGGGAGCTGTTTTTT.

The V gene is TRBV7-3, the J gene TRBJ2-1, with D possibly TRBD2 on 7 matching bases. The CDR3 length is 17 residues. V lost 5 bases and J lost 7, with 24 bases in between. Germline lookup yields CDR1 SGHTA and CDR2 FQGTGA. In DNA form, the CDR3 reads TGTGCCAGCAGCCCGGCTCGCGGGGGCCCTCTGGGGAATGAGCAGTTCTTC. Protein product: CASSPARGGPLGNEQFF.

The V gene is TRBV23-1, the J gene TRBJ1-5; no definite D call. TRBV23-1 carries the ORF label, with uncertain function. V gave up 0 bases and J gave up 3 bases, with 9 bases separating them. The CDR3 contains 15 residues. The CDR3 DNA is TGCGCCAGCAGTCAATCAGAGCCAAACAATCAGCCCCAGCATTTT. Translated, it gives CASSQSEPNNQPQHF.

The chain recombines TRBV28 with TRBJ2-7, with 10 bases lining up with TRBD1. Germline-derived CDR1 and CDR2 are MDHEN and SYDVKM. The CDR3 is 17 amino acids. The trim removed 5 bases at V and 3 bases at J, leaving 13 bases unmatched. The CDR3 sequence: CASSPPPGQGVLYEQYF. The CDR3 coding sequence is TGTGCCAGCAGTCCACCCCCCGGACAGGGGGTGCTCTACGAGCAGTACTTC.

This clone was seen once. Written as DNA, the CDR3 is TGTGCCAGCAGGAGGGGGACGGGGCTCGAGCAGTACTTC. Residues: CASRRGTGLEQYF. The rearrangement links TRBV6-5 to TRBJ2-7; a possible D gene is TRBD1 (6 bases). The CDR3 runs to 13 residues. In germline, CDR1 is MNHEY, CDR2 SVGAGI. Trimming removed 6 bases from V and 6 bases from J, with 15 bases in between.

This CDR3 reads CAISSASRGYNEQFF. The CDR3 region has the DNA TGTGCCATAAGTAGTGCTAGCAGGGGCTACAATGAGCAGTTCTTC. The V gene is TRBV19, the J gene TRBJ2-1; tentatively, D is TRBD1 (6 bases). The V gene's germline CDR1 is LNHDA and CDR2 SQIVND (reference sequence). The length of the CDR3 is 15 residues. V was pared by 10 bases and J by 3 bases, with 19 bases between.

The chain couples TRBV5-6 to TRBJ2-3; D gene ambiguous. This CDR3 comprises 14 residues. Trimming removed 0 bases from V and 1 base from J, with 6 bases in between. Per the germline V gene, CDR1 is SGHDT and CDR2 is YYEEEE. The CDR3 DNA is TGTGCCAGCAGCTTGGCAGCCCGCACAGATACGCAGTATTTT. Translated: CASSLAARTDTQYF.

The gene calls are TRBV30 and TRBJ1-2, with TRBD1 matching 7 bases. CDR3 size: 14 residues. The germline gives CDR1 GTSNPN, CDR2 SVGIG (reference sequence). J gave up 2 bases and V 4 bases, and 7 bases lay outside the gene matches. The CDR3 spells CAWIGGTHNYGYTF. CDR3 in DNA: TGTGCCTGGATAGGGGGCACTCACAACTATGGCTACACCTTC.

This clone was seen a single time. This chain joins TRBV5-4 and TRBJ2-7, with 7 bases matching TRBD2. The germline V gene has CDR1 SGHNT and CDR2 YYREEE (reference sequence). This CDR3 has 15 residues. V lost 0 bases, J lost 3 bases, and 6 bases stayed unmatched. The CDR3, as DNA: TGTGCCAGCAGCTTGGGCGGGAGCATAAACTACGAGCAGTACTTC. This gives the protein CASSLGGSINYEQYF.

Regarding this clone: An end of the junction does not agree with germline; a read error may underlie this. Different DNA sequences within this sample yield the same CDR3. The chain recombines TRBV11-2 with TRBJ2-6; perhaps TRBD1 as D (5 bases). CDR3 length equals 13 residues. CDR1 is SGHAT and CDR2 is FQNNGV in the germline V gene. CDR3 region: CASRISGANVLTF. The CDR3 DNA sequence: TGTGCCAGCAGAATCTCTGGGGCTAACGTCCTGACTTTC.